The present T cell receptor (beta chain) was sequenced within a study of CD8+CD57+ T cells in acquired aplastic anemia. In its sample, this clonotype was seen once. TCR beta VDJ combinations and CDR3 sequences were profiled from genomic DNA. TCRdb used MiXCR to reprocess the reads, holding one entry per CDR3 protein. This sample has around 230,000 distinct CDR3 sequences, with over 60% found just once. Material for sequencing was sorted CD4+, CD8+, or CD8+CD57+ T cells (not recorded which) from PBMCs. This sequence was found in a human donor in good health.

The CDR3 bases are TGTGCCGGCCGAACCCAGGGTAATCCCGAGCAGTACTTC. Protein: CAGRTQGNPEQYF. The V gene is TRBV5-4, the J gene TRBJ2-7; possible D gene TRBD1, 5 bases. The CDR3 runs 13 residues. Per the germline V gene, CDR1 is SGHNT and CDR2 is YYREEE (reference sequence). Trimming left V 10 bases short and J 6 bases short, with 20 bases between.